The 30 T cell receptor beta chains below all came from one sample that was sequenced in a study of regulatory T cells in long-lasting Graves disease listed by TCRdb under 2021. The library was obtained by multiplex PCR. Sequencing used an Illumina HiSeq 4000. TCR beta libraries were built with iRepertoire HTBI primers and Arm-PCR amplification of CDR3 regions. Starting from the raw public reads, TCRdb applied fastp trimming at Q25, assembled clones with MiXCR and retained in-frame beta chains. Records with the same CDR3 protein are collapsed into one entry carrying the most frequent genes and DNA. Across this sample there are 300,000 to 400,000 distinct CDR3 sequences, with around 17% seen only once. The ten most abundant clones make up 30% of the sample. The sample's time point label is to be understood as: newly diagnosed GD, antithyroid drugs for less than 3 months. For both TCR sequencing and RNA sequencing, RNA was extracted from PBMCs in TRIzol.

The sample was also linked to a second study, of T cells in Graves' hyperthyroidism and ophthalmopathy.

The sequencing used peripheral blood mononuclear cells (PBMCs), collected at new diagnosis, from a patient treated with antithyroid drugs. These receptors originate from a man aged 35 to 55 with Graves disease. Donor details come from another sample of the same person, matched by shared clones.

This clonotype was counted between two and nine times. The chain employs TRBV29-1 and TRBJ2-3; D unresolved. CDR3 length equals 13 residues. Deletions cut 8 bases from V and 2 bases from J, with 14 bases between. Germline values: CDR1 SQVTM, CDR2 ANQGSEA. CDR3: CSLKTPNTDTQYF. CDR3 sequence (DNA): TGCAGCTTAAAGACCCCGAACACAGATACGCAGTATTTT.

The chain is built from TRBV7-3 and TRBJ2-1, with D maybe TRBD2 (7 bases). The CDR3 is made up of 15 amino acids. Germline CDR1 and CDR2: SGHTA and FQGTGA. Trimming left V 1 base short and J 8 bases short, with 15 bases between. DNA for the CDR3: TGTGCCAGCAGCTTAAGGGGGGGCACAGCCCATGAGCAGTTCTTC. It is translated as CASSLRGGTAHEQFF.

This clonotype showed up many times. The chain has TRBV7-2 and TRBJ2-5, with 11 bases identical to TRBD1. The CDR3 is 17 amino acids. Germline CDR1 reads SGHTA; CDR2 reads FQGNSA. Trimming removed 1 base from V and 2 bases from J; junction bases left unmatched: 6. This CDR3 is CASSLGTGGGYQETQYF. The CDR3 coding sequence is TGTGCCAGCAGCTTAGGGACAGGGGGCGGTTATCAAGAGACCCAGTACTTC.

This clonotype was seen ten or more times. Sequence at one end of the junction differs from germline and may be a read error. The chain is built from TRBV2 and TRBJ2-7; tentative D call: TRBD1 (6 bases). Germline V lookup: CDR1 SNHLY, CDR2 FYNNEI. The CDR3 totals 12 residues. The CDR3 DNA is TGCGCCAGCAGCGAGGGGGTCTACGAGCAGTACTTC. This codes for CASSEGVYEQYF.

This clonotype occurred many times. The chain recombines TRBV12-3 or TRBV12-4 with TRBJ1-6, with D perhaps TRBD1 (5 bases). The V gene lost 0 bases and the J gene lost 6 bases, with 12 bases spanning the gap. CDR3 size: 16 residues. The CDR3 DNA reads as TGTGCCAGCAGTTTAGCGGGAGGGGTCTCTAATTCACCCCTCCACTTT. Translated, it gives CASSLAGGVSNSPLHF.

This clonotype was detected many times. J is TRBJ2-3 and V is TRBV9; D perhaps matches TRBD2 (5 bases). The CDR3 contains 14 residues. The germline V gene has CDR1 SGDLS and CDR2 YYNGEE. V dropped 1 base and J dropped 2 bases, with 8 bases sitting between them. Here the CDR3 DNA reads TGTGCCAGCAGCGTAAGGGAGCTCACAGATACGCAGTATTTT. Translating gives CASSVRELTDTQYF.

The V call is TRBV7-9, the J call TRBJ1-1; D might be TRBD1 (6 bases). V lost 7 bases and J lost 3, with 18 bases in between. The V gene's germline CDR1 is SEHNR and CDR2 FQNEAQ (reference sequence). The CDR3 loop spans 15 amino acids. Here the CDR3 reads CASIYDSGTHTEAFF. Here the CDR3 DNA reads TGTGCCAGCATCTACGACTCCGGGACACACACTGAAGCTTTCTTT.

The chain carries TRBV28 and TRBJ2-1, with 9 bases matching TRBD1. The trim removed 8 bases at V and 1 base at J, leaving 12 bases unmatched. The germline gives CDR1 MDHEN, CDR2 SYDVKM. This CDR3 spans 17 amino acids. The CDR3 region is CASSPQQGAGSYNEQFF. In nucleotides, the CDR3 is TGTGCCAGCTCTCCCCAACAGGGGGCCGGGTCCTACAATGAGCAGTTCTTC.

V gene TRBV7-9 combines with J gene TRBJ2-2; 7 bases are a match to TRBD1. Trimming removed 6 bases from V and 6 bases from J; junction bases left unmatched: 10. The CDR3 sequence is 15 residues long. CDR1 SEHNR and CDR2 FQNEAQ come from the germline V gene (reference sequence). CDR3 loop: CASSLFPQGAGELFF. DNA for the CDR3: TGTGCCAGCAGTTTATTTCCCCAGGGGGCCGGGGAGCTGTTTTTT. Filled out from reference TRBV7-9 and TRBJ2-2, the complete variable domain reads DTGVSQNPRHKITKRGQNVTFRCDPISEHNRLYWYRQTLGQGPEFLTYFQNEAQLEKSRLLSDRFSAERPKGSFSTLEIQRTEQGDSAMYLCASSLFPQGAGELFFGEGSRLTVL.

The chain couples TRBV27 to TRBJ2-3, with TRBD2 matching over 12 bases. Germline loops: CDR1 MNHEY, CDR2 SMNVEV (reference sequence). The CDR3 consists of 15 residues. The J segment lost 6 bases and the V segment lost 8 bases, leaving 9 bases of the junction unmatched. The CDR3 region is CASGSLAGGPDTQYF. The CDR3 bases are TGTGCCAGCGGCTCCCTAGCGGGAGGGCCGGATACGCAGTATTTT.

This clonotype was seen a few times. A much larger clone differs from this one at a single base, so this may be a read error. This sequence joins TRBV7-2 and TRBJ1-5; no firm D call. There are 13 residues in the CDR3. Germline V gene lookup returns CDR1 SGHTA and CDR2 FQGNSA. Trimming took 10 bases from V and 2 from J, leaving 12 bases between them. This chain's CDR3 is CAISRRGNQPQHF. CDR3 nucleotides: TGTGCCATCTCACGGAGGGGCAATCAGCCCCAGCATTTT.

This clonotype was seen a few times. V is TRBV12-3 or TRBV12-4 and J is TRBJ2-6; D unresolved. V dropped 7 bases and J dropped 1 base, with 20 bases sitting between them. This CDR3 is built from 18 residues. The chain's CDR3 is CASTDQASIVSGANVLTF. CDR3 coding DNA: TGTGCCAGCACAGACCAGGCTTCCATAGTTTCTGGGGCCAACGTCCTGACTTTC.

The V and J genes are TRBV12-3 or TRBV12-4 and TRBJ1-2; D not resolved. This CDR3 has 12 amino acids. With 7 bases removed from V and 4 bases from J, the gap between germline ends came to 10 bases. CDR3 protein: CASKTASYGYTF. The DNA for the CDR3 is TGTGCCAGCAAAACAGCCTCCTATGGCTACACCTTC.

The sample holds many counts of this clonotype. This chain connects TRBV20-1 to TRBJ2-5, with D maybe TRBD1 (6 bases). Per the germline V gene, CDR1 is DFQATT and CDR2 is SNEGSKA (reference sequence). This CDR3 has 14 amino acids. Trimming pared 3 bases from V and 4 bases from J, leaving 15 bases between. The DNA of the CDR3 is TGCAGTGCTAGGCAGGGGTCGGTGGGAGAGACCCAGTACTTC. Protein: CSARQGSVGETQYF.

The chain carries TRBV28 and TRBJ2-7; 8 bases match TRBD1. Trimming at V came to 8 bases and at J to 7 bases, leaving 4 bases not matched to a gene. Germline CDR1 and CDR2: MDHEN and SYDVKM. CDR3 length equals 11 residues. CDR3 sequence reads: CASQGAREQYF. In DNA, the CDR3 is TGTGCCAGCCAGGGGGCGCGGGAGCAGTACTTC.

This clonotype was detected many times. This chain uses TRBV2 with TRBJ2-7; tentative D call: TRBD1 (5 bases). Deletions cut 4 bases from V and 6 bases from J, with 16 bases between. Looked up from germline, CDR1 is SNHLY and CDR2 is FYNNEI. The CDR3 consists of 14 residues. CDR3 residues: CASSGNTDISEQYF. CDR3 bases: TGTGCCAGCAGTGGAAACACGGACATTAGCGAGCAGTACTTC. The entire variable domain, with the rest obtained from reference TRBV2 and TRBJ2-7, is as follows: EPEVTQTPSHQVTQMGQEVILRCVPISNHLYFYWYRQILGQKVEFLVSFYNNEISEKSEIFDDQFSVERPDGSNFTLKIRSTKLEDSAMYFCASSGNTDISEQYFGPGTRLTVT.

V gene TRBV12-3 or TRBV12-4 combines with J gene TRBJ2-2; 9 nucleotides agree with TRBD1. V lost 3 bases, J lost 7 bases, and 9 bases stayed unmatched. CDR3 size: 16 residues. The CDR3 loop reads CASSFPRGQGIGELFF. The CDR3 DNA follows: TGTGCCAGCAGTTTCCCTCGGGGACAGGGTATCGGGGAGCTGTTTTTT.

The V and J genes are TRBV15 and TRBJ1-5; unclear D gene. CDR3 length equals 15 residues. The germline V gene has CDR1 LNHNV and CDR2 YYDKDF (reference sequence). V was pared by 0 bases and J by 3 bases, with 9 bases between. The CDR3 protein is CATSRDGRVNQPQHF. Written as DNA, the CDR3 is TGTGCCACCAGCAGAGATGGACGGGTCAATCAGCCCCAGCATTTT.

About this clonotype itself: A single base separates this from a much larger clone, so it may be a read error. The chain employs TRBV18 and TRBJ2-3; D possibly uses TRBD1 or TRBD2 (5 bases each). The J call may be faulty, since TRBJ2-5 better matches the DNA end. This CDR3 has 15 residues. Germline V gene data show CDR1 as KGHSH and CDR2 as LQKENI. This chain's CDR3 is CASSPVVRGRGTQYF. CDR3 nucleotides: TGTGCCAGCTCACCGGTAGTCCGGGGCCGGGGGACCCAGTACTTC.

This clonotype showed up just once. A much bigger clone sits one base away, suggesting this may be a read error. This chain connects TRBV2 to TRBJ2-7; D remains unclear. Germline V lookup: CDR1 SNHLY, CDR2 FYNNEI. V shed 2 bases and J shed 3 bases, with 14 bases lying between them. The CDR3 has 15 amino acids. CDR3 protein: CASSERVGRFYEQYF. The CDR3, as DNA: TGTGCCAGCAGTGAAAGGGTCGGACGGTTCTACGAGCAGTACTTC.

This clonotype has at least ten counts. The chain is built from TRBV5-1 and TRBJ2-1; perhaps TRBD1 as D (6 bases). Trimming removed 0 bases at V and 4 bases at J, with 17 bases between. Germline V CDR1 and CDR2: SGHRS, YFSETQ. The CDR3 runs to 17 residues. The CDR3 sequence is CASSLAIGAGAYNEQFF. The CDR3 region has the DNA TGCGCCAGCAGCTTGGCCATTGGGGCAGGGGCGTACAATGAGCAGTTCTTC.

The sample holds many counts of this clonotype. Here the CDR3 reads CASSLSVRTSYEQYF. In nucleotides, the CDR3 is TGTGCCAGCAGCTTATCTGTCCGGACCTCCTACGAGCAGTACTTC. V and J are TRBV7-2 and TRBJ2-7, with no clear D. V was clipped by 2 bases and J by 0 bases, with 11 bases between them. The germline CDR1 and CDR2 sequences are SGHTA and FQGNSA. CDR3 size: 15 residues.

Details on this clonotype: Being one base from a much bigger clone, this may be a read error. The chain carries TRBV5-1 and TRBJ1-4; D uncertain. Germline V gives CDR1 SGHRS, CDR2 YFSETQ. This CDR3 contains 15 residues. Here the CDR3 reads CAGSLEGSEREKLFF. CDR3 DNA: TGCGCCGGCAGCTTGGAGGGCTCCGAGAGGGAAAAACTGTTTTTT.

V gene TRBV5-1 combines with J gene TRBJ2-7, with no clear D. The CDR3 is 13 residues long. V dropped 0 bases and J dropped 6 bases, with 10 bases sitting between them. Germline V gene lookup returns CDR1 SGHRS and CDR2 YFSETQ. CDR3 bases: TGCGCCAGCAGCTTGGCTATCACCGGCGAGCAGTACTTC. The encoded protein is CASSLAITGEQYF.

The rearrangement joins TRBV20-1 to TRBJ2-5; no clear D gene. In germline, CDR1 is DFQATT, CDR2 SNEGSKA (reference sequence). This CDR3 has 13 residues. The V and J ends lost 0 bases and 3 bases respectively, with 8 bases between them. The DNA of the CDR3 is TGCAGTGCTAGAGATCGCGTTGAAGAGACCCAGTACTTC. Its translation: CSARDRVEETQYF.

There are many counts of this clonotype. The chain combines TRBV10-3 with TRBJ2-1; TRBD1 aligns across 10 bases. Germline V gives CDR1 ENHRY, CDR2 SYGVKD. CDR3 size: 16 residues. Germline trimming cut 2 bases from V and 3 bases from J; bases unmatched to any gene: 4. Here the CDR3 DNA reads TGTGCCATCAGTGAGCCGGACAGGGGGTTCTACAATGAGCAGTTCTTC. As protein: CAISEPDRGFYNEQFF.

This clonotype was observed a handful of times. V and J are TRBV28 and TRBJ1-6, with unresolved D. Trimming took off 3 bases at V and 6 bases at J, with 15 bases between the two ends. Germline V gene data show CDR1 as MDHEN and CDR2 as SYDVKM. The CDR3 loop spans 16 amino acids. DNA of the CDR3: TGTGCCAGCAGTTTTGTGTCCGGGGATGGTAATTCACCCCTCCACTTT. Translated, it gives CASSFVSGDGNSPLHF. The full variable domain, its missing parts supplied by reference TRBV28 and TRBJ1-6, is DVKVTQSSRYLVKRTGEKVFLECVQDMDHENMFWYRQDPGLGLRLIYFSYDVKMKEKGDIPEGYSVSREKKERFSLILESASTNQTSMYLCASSFVSGDGNSPLHFGNGTRLTVT.

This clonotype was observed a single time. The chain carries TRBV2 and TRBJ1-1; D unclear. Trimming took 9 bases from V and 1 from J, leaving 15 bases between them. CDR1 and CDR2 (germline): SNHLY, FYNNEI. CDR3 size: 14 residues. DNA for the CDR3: TGTGCCAGGACGGCCCCCTGGGAGAACACTGAAGCTTTCTTT. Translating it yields CARTAPWENTEAFF.

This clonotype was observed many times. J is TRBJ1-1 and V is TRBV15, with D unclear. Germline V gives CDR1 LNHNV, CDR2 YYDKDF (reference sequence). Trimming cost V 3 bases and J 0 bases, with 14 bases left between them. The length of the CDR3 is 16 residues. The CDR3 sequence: CATSSYIRKMNTEAFF. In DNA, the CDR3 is TGTGCCACCAGCAGTTACATTCGGAAAATGAACACTGAAGCTTTCTTT.

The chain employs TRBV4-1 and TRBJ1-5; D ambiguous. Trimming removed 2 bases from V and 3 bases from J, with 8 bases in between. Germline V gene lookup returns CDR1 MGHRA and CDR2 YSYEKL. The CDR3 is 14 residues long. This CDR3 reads CASSQNGVNQPQHF. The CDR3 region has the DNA TGCGCCAGCAGCCAAAACGGGGTCAATCAGCCCCAGCATTTT.